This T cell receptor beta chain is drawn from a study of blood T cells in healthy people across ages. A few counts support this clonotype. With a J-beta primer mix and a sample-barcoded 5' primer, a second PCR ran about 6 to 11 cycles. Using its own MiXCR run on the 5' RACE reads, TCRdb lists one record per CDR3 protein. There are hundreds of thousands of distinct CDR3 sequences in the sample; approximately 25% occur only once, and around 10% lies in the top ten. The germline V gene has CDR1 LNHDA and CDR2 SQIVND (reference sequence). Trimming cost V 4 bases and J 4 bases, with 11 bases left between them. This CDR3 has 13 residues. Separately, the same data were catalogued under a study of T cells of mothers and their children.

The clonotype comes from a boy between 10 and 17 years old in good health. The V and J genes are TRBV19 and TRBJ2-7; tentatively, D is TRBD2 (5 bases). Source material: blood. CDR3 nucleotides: TGTGCCAGTAGTACGGGAACCGGGTACGAGCAGTACTTC. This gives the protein CASSTGTGYEQYF. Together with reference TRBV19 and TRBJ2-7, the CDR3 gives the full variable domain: DGGITQSPKYLFRKEGQNVTLSCEQNLNHDAMYWYRQDPGQGLRLIYYSQIVNDFQKGDIAEGYSVSREKKESFPLTVTSAQKNPTAFYLCASSTGTGYEQYFGPGTRLTVT.